The T cell receptor (beta chain) under discussion was sequenced for a study of control samples from healthy donors and cancer patients. Libraries were prepared by immunoSEQ multiplex PCR; TCRdb keeps only in-frame clonotypes and omits some of them. The repertoire holds over 150,000 clones, with about 91% as singletons. The TCR originated in a woman between 40 and 50 years old in good health. The sequencing sample was made of blood.

CDR3 protein: CASSETSQSGQAFF. The CDR3 DNA sequence: TGTGCCAGCTCAGAAACGAGTCAGTCCGGGCAAGCTTTCTTT. V is TRBV18 and J is TRBJ1-1; D is uncertain. V was shortened by 5 bases and J by 9 bases, with 19 bases between the two germline ends. Germline loops: CDR1 KGHSH, CDR2 LQKENI. This CDR3 has 14 amino acids.